This entry concerns a single T cell receptor beta chain. What it binds is unknown. In TCRdb, the 5' RACE reads were re-called with MiXCR into one record per CDR3 protein. The table lists 80,000 to 95,000 distinct CDR3 sequences, around 16% of them singletons. Deletions cut 6 bases from V and 7 bases from J, with 7 bases between. CDR1 and CDR2 (germline): MNHEY, SVGAGI. This CDR3 is built from 11 residues. The sample originates from a study of early T cells in non-severe SARS-CoV-2 infection. Study at large: Sequenced material consisted of bulk RNA (from unsorted whole blood), and chains were unpaired.

Findings of the study overall: Lookups in VDJdb leaned toward anti-spike CD8 responses and missed private and CD4 specificities.

The receptor's source is an adult who was a healthcare worker with PCR-confirmed SARS-CoV-2 infection or an uninfected control (not recorded which). This chain connects TRBV6-5 to TRBJ2-4; no definite D call. The sequencing used whole blood, collected at baseline. The CDR3, as DNA: TGTGCCAGCAGCCACGGGAACATTCAGTACTTC. Protein sequence: CASSHGNIQYF.